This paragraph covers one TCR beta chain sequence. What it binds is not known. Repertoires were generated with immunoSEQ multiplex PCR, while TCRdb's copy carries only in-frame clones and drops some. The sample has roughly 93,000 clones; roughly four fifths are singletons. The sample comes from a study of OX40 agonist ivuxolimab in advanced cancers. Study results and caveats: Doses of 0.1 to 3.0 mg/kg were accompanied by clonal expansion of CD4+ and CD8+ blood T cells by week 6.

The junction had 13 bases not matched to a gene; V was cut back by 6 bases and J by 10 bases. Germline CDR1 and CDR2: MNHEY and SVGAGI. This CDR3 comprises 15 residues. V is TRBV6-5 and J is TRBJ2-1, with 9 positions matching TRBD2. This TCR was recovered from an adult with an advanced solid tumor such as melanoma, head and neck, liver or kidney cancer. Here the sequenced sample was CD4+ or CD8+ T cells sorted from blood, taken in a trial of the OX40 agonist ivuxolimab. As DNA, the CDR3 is TGTGCCAGCAGAAACGTTGTGGCGGGGGGGCGCGAGCAGTTCTTC. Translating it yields CASRNVVAGGREQFF.